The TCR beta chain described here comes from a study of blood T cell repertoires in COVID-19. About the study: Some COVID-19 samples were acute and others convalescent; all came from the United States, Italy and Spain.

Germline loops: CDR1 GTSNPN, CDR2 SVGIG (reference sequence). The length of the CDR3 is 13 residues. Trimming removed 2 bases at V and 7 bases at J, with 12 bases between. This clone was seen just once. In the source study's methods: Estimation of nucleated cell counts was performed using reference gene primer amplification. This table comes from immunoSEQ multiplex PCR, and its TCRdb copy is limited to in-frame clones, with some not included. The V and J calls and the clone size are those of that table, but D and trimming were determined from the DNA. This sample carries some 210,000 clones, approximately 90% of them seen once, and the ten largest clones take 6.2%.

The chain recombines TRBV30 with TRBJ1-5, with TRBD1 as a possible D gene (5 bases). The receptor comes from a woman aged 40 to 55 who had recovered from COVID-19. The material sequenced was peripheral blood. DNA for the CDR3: TGTGCCTGGAGTCCCGGGGGGGAGCAGCCCCAGCATTTT. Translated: CAWSPGGEQPQHF.